Listed below are T cell receptor beta chains from one sample, sequenced in a study of cytomegalovirus exposure and HLA in healthy donors. The assay was immunoSEQ multiplex PCR, and TCRdb's table has in-frame clones only and misses some. The table records 140,000 to 150,000 clones, 76% of them present only once. Sequencing was carried out using PBMCs. The receptors originated from a man aged 35-49 years in good health and CMV-seronegative. CDR3s include the opening cysteine and the closing phenylalanine or tryptophan. Each record gives: J gene, CDR3 length, V gene, D gene, clone size, CDR3 DNA, CDR3 protein. D genes are given only for firm matches. Rows may omit the clone size; those that give it use once, few, many or a size class.

TRBJ2-7 15 TRBV30 TRBD2 once TGTGCCTGGAGTGTACGAGGCCGGGGGGGCAGGGTGCAGTACTTC CAWSVRGRGGRVQYF
TRBJ2-7 14 TRBV2 TRBD2 - TGTGCCAGCAGTGTGCAGGAGCGGGAGGCTCCCCGATTCTTC CASSVQEREAPRFF
TRBJ2-1 13 TRBV6-4 TRBD2 - TGTGCCAGCAGTGACCGGACTAGCGGGGAACAGTTCTTC CASSDRTSGEQFF
TRBJ2-7 12 TRBV27 - - TGTGCCAGCGGGGCAGGGGTAGGTGAGCAGTACTTC CASGAGVGEQYF
TRBJ1-6 15 TRBV7-9 - - TGTGCCAGCAACCCCACGCTAGGAGATAATTCACCCCTCCACTTT CASNPTLGDNSPLHF
TRBJ2-4 13 TRBV10-3 - - TGTGCCATCGGACCCGGGACACAAGACATTCAGTACTTC CAIGPGTQDIQYF
TRBJ2-7 13 TRBV7-2 - few TGTGCCAGCAGCTTCCAACGAGGGTACGAGCAGTACTTC CASSFQRGYEQYF
TRBJ1-2 14 TRBV7-8 - - TGTGCCAGCAGCTTAGGCAGGGCAGATGGAGACTACACCTTC CASSLGRADGDYTF
TRBJ1-2 14 TRBV5-5 - few TGTGCCAGCAGCTTGCAGGGCGGCAACTATGGCTACACCTTC CASSLQGGNYGYTF
TRBJ2-1 14 TRBV6-5 - - TGTGCCAGCAGTTTGGACAGCTCCTACAATGAGCAGTTCTTC CASSLDSSYNEQFF
TRBJ2-7 13 TRBV29-1 TRBD1 - TGCAGCGTTGAAGGGACAGGGGCCTACGAGCAGTACTTC CSVEGTGAYEQYF
TRBJ2-3 17 TRBV5-8 TRBD2 few TGTGCCAGCAGCTTACTAGCGGGAGTTTCTAGCACAGATACGCAGTATTTT CASSLLAGVSSTDTQYF
TRBJ2-3 16 TRBV14 TRBD1 - TGTGCCAGCAGCCGAGGGACAGGGGGCGGCACAGATACGCAGTATTTT CASSRGTGGGTDTQYF
TRBJ1-1 15 TRBV7-9 - many TGTGCCAGCAGCTCGTACAGTTCTATGAACACTGAAGCTTTCTTT CASSSYSSMNTEAFF
TRBJ2-3 15 TRBV5-4 - once TGTGCCAGCAGCTCTGATACGGGAGCGATAGATACGCAGTATTTT CASSSDTGAIDTQYF
TRBJ2-1 16 TRBV5-1 TRBD2 - TGCGCCAGCAGTCTAATTCTAGCGGGGCAGTACAATGAGCAGTTCTTC CASSLILAGQYNEQFF